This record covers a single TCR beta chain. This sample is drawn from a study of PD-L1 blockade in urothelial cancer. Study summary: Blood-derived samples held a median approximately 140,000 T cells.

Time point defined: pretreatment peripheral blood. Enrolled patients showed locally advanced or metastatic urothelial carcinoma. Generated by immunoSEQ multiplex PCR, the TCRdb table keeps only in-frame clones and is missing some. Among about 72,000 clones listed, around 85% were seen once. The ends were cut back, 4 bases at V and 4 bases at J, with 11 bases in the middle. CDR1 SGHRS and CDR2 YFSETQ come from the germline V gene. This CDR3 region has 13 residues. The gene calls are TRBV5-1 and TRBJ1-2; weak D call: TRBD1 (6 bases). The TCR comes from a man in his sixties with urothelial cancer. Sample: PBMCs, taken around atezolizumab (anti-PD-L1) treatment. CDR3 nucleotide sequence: TGCGCCAGCAGCAGAGTACAGGGCTATGGCTACACCTTC. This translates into CASSRVQGYGYTF.